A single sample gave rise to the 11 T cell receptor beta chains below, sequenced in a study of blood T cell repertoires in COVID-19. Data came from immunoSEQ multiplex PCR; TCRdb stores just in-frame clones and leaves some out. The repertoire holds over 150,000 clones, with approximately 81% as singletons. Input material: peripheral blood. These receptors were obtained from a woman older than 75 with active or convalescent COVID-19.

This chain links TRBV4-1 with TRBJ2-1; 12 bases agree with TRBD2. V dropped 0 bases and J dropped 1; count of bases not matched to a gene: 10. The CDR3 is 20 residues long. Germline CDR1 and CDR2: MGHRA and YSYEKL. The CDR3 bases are TGCGCCAGCAGCCAAGAACACCAACTAGCGGGAGGTTCTTCCTACAATGAGCAGTTCTTC. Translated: CASSQEHQLAGGSSYNEQFF.

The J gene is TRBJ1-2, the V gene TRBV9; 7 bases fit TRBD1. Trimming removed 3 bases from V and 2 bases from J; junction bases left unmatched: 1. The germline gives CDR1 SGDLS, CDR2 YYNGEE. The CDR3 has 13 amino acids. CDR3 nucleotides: TGTGCCAGCAGCGCGGACAGGAACTATGGCTACACCTTC. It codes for CASSADRNYGYTF.

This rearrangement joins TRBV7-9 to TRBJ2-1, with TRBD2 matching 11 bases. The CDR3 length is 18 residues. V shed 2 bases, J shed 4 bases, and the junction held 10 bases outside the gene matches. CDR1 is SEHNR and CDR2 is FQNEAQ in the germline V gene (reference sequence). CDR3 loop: CASSLRRTGTSGYNEQFF. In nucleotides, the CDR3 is TGTGCCAGCAGCTTAAGGCGGACCGGGACTAGCGGATACAATGAGCAGTTCTTC.

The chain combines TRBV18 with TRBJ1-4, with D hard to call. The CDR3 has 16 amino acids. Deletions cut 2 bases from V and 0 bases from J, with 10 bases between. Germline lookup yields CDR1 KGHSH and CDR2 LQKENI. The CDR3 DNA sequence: TGTGCCAGCTCACCAAATTTGGCAGCAACTAATGAAAAACTGTTTTTT. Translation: CASSPNLAATNEKLFF. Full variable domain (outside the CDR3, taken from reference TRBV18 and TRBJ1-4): NAGVMQNPRHLVRRRGQEARLRCSPMKGHSHVYWYRQLPEEGLKFMVYLQKENIIDESGMPKERFSAEFPKEGPSILRIQQVVRGDSAAYFCASSPNLAATNEKLFFGSGTQLSVL.

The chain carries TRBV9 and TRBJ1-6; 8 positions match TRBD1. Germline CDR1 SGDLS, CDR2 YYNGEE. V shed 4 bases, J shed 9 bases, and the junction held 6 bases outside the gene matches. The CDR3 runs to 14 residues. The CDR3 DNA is TGTGCCAGCAGCCCCACAACAGGGGGTTCACCCCTCCACTTT. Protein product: CASSPTTGGSPLHF. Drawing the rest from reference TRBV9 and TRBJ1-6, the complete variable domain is DSGVTQTPKHLITATGQRVTLRCSPRSGDLSVYWYQQSLDQGLQFLIQYYNGEERAKGNILERFSAQQFPDLHSELNLSSLELGDSALYFCASSPTTGGSPLHFGNGTRLTVT.

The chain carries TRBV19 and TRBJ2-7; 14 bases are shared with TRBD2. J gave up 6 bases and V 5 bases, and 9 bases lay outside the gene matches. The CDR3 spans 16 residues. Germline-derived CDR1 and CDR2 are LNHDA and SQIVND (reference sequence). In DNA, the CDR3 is TGTGCCAGTAGTGTACCGGGACTAGCGGGAGTGGGCGAGCAGTACTTC. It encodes CASSVPGLAGVGEQYF.

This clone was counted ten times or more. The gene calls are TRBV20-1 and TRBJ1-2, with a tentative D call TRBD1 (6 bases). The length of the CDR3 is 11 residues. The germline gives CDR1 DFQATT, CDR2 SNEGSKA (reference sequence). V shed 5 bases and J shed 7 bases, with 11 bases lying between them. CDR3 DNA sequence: TGCAGTGCTTGGGACACGGCTGGCTACACCTTC. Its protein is CSAWDTAGYTF.

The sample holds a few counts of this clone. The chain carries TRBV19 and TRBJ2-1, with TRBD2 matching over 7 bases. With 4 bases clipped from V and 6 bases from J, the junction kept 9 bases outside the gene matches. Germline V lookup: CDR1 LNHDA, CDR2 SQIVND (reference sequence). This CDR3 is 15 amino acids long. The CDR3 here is CASSTPAGSPNEQFF. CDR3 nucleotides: TGTGCCAGTAGTACTCCAGCGGGATCCCCCAATGAGCAGTTCTTC. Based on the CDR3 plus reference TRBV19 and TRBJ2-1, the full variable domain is DGGITQSPKYLFRKEGQNVTLSCEQNLNHDAMYWYRQDPGQGLRLIYYSQIVNDFQKGDIAEGYSVSREKKESFPLTVTSAQKNPTAFYLCASSTPAGSPNEQFFGPGTRLTVL.

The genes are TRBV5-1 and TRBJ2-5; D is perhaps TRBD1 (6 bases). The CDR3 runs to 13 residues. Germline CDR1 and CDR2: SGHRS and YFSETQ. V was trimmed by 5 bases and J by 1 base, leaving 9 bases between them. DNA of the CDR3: TGCGCCAGCAGTCCAGGGGTCCAAGAGACCCAGTACTTC. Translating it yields CASSPGVQETQYF. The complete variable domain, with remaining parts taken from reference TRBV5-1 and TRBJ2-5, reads KAGVTQTPRYLIKTRGQQVTLSCSPISGHRSVSWYQQTPGQGLQFLFEYFSETQRNKGNFPGRFSGRQFSNSRSEMNVSTLELGDSALYLCASSPGVQETQYFGPGTRLLVL.

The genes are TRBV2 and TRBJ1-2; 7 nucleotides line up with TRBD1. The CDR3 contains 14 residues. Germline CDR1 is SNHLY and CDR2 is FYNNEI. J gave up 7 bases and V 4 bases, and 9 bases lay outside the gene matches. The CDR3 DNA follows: TGTGCCAGCAGTGGCTCAACAGGGGTTCTTGGCTACACCTTC. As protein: CASSGSTGVLGYTF. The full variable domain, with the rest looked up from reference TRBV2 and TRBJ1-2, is EPEVTQTPSHQVTQMGQEVILRCVPISNHLYFYWYRQILGQKVEFLVSFYNNEISEKSEIFDDQFSVERPDGSNFTLKIRSTKLEDSAMYFCASSGSTGVLGYTFGSGTRLTVV.

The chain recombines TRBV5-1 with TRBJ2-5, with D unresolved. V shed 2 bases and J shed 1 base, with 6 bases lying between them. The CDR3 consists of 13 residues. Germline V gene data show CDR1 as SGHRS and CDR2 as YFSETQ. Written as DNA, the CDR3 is TGCGCCAGCAGCTTATCTTTCCAAGAGACCCAGTACTTC. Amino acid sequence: CASSLSFQETQYF. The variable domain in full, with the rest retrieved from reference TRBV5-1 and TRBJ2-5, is KAGVTQTPRYLIKTRGQQVTLSCSPISGHRSVSWYQQTPGQGLQFLFEYFSETQRNKGNFPGRFSGRQFSNSRSEMNVSTLELGDSALYLCASSLSFQETQYFGPGTRLLVL.